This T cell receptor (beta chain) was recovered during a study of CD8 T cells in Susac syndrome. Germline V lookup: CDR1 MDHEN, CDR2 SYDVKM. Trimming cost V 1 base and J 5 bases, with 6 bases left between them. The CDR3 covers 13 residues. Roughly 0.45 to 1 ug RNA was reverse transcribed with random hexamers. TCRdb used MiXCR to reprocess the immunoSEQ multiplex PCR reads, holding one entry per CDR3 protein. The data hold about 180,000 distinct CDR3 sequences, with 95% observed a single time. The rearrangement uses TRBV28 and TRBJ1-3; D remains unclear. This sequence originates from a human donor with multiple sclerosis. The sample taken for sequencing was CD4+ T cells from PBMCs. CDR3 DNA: TGTGCCAGCAGTTTATTGGGGAGAAACACCATATATTTT. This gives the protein CASSLLGRNTIYF.